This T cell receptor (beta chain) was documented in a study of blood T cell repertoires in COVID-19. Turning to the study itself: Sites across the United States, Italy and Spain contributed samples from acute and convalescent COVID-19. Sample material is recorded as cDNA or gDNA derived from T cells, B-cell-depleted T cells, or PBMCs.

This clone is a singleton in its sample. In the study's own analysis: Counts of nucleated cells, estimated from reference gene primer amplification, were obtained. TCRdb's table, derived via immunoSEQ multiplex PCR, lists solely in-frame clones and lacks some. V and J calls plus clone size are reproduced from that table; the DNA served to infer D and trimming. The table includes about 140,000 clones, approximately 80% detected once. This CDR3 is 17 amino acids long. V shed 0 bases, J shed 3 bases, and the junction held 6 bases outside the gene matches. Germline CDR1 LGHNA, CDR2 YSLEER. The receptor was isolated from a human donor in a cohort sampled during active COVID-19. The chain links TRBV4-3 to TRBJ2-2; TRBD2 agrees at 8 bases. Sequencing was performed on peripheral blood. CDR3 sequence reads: CASSQDTASGYTGELFF. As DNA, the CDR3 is TGCGCCAGCAGCCAAGATACGGCTAGCGGGTACACCGGGGAGCTGTTTTTT.